This TCR beta chain originates from a study of T-cell reconstitution after alpha-beta-depleted transplantation in children. Researchers prepared the TCRbeta library using unique molecular identifiers, the study reports. A single record per CDR3 protein comes from TCRdb applying MiXCR to the PCR reads. The table includes about 200,000 distinct CDR3 sequences, more than 12% detected once. This CDR3 comprises 14 residues. Germline V CDR1 and CDR2: SSHAT, FNYEAQ (reference sequence). Trimming removed 0 bases at V and 5 bases at J, with 8 bases between. This clonotype has just a few counts. The origin of this receptor is a human donor who donated a stem cell graft to a child with acute lymphoblastic leukemia. V is TRBV7-7 and J is TRBJ2-1; D is possibly TRBD2 (5 bases). The sample in question was PBMCs from the stem cell graft donor, obtained from the stem cell graft. This CDR3 is CASSLAGAHNEQFF. The DNA for the CDR3 is TGTGCCAGCAGCTTAGCGGGAGCTCACAATGAGCAGTTCTTC.